One and the same sample provided the 19 T cell receptor beta chains below, sequenced in a study of human thymus T cells. Resections were taken during corrective heart surgery, and the thymus tissue came from these. Only in-frame clones appear in the TCRdb table, and some are missing; sequencing was by immunoSEQ multiplex PCR. The data contain 120,000 or so clones, around 96% of them singletons. Sequenced sample: thymus tissue. Source of these receptors: a boy younger than two with a congenital heart defect but otherwise immunologically healthy.

The chain's CDR3 is CASSLTGGSSYEQYF. CDR3 sequence (DNA): TGTGCCAGCAGTTTGACAGGGGGAAGCTCCTACGAGCAGTACTTC. V usage is TRBV28 and J usage is TRBJ2-7; the match to TRBD1 covers 9 bases. Germline values: CDR1 MDHEN, CDR2 SYDVKM. Unmatched junction bases numbered 3, after V lost 3 bases and J lost 0 bases. CDR3 length equals 15 residues.

In its sample, this clone was seen once. CDR3 nucleotide sequence: TGTGCCAGCAGCTTCTCGCTAGCGGGGCCCTACAATGAGCAGTTCTTC. Its translation: CASSFSLAGPYNEQFF. V gene TRBV7-8 combines with J gene TRBJ2-1, with 9 bases fitting TRBD2. Germline V gene data show CDR1 as SGHVS and CDR2 as FQNEAQ. V dropped 3 bases and J dropped 2; count of bases not matched to a gene: 5. This CDR3 is 16 amino acids long.

The gene calls are TRBV28 and TRBJ1-6; the match to TRBD1 covers 9 bases. Trimming at V came to 5 bases and at J to 4 bases, leaving 9 bases not matched to a gene. The germline gives CDR1 MDHEN, CDR2 SYDVKM. This CDR3 has 17 residues. CDR3 loop: CASSLPDRGYYNSPLHF. Written as DNA, the CDR3 is TGTGCCAGCAGTCTCCCGGACAGGGGTTATTATAATTCACCCCTCCACTTT.

J is TRBJ2-1 and V is TRBV4-3, with a tentative D call TRBD1 (6 bases). The ends were cut back, 0 bases at V and 6 bases at J, with 15 bases in the middle. The V gene's germline CDR1 is LGHNA and CDR2 YSLEER. This CDR3 is 16 amino acids long. The CDR3 sequence is CASSQEGTGYPNEQFF. CDR3 DNA sequence: TGCGCCAGCAGCCAAGAAGGAACAGGGTACCCCAATGAGCAGTTCTTC.

This chain uses TRBV6-1 with TRBJ2-7; 13 nucleotides agree with TRBD2. The germline CDR1 and CDR2 sequences are MNHNS and SASEGT. The V segment lost 2 bases and the J segment 1 base; nucleotides outside the gene matches: 14. The CDR3 spans 20 residues. CDR3 residues: CASSEQLAGGVPLLSYEQYF. The CDR3 nucleotides are TGTGCCAGCAGTGAACAACTAGCGGGGGGGGTACCTTTATTGTCCTACGAGCAGTACTTC.

The chain employs TRBV28 and TRBJ2-2, with D perhaps assigned TRBD1 or TRBD2 (5 bases each). Germline lookup yields CDR1 MDHEN and CDR2 SYDVKM. The V end was cut by 1 base, the J end by 6 bases, with 18 bases between. This CDR3 is 17 amino acids long. The CDR3 sequence: CASSLSSTGPGSGELFF. The CDR3 region has the DNA TGTGCCAGCAGTTTATCGTCTACGGGACCCGGCTCCGGGGAGCTGTTTTTT.

Here the CDR3 reads CAISAPGRGRTEAFF. As DNA, the CDR3 is TGTGCCATCAGCGCGCCGGGTCGGGGGAGGACTGAAGCTTTCTTT. This chain connects TRBV10-3 to TRBJ1-1, with a weak D call TRBD1 (5 bases). CDR3 length: 15 amino acids. Germline CDR1 and CDR2: ENHRY and SYGVKD. Trimming pared 6 bases from V and 5 bases from J, leaving 19 bases between.

V and J are TRBV6-1 and TRBJ1-6, with a tentative D call TRBD1 (5 bases). The CDR3 covers 18 residues. The germline V and J ends were trimmed by 2 bases and 3 bases, with 17 bases remaining between them. Germline V gene lookup returns CDR1 MNHNS and CDR2 SASEGT. This CDR3 reads CASSEPRGMGLYNSPLHF. The CDR3 region has the DNA TGTGCCAGCAGTGAACCTCGGGGTATGGGGCTCTATAATTCACCCCTCCACTTT.

This clone was found once. This sequence joins TRBV5-1 and TRBJ1-4; D gene uncertain. The germline V gene has CDR1 SGHRS and CDR2 YFSETQ. This CDR3 comprises 16 residues. The V and J ends lost 7 bases and 0 bases respectively, with 16 bases between them. The CDR3 loop is CASSPGSGTTNEKLFF. For the CDR3, the DNA is TGCGCCAGCTCCCCCGGGTCCGGCACAACTAATGAAAAACTGTTTTTT.

V gene TRBV10-2 combines with J gene TRBJ2-2, with 10 bases identical to TRBD2. V was clipped by 8 bases and J by 5 bases; unmatched bases: 11. From germline, CDR1 is WSHSY and CDR2 SAAADI. This CDR3 region has 16 residues. The CDR3 region is CASWKRGGRRTGELFF. CDR3 DNA sequence: TGCGCCAGCTGGAAGCGGGGGGGACGCAGGACCGGGGAGCTGTTTTTT.

J is TRBJ2-5 and V is TRBV5-4, with TRBD2 matching 12 bases. This CDR3 spans 16 amino acids. The germline V gene encodes CDR1 SGHNT and CDR2 YYREEE (reference sequence). Trimming cost V 6 bases and J 4 bases; bases outside gene matches: 10. The CDR3 spells CASIKSSSGGGETQYF. The CDR3 region has the DNA TGTGCCAGCATAAAATCGTCTAGCGGGGGGGGAGAGACCCAGTACTTC.

The V gene is TRBV19, the J gene TRBJ2-2, with 7 bases fitting TRBD2. CDR1 is LNHDA and CDR2 is SQIVND in the germline V gene (reference sequence). The V segment lost 6 bases and the J segment 5 bases; nucleotides outside the gene matches: 6. The CDR3 is 14 residues long. The DNA for the CDR3 is TGTGCCAGTAGCCGGGACTACAAAACCGGGGAGCTGTTTTTT. The encoded protein is CASSRDYKTGELFF.

This chain links TRBV28 with TRBJ2-5; the match to TRBD1 covers 9 bases. The CDR3 consists of 15 residues. V was clipped by 6 bases and J by 3 bases; unmatched bases: 8. CDR1 and CDR2 (germline): MDHEN, SYDVKM. DNA of the CDR3: TGTGCCAGCAGCCGACCGACAGGGGGTAAAGAGACCCAGTACTTC. This codes for CASSRPTGGKETQYF.

This sequence joins TRBV27 and TRBJ2-1, with TRBD1 as a possible D gene (5 bases). This CDR3 contains 16 residues. V lost 4 bases to trimming and J lost 4 bases, with 17 bases between them. From germline, CDR1 is MNHEY and CDR2 SMNVEV (reference sequence). The CDR3 reads CASSSKRTTTYNEQFF. DNA for the CDR3: TGTGCCAGCAGTTCGAAACGGACAACAACTTACAATGAGCAGTTCTTC.

V and J are TRBV28 and TRBJ1-5, with D possibly matching TRBD1 (5 bases). The V end was cut by 6 bases, the J end by 1 base, with 13 bases between. The CDR3 contains 15 residues. Germline CDR1 is MDHEN and CDR2 is SYDVKM. The CDR3 spells CASRGPGASNQPQHF. The CDR3 region has the DNA TGTGCCAGCAGGGGCCCCGGGGCGAGCAATCAGCCCCAGCATTTT.

The chain combines TRBV4-2 with TRBJ1-5; D is unclear. The CDR3 extends over 16 amino acids. V lost 0 bases to trimming and J lost 0 bases, with 9 bases between them. The germline V gene has CDR1 LGHNA and CDR2 YNFKEQ. CDR3 residues: CASSQDSVASNQPQHF. As DNA, the CDR3 is TGTGCCAGCAGCCAAGATTCGGTGGCTAGCAATCAGCCCCAGCATTTT.

The genes are TRBV7-9 and TRBJ1-6; no clear D. CDR1 is SEHNR and CDR2 is FQNEAQ in the germline V gene (reference sequence). Trimming shortened V by 1 base and J by 10 bases, and 5 bases separated the two germline ends. The CDR3 covers 12 residues. The CDR3 sequence: CASSLVPSPLHF. As DNA, the CDR3 is TGTGCCAGCAGCTTAGTTCCATCACCCCTCCACTTT.

This chain links TRBV6-6 with TRBJ1-4; D gene ambiguous. CDR1 MNHNY and CDR2 SVGAGI come from the germline V gene (reference sequence). The CDR3 has 14 amino acids. V lost 5 bases and J 8 bases, leaving 15 bases between the germline ends. CDR3 protein: CASSQDSTKEKLFF. The CDR3 DNA sequence: TGTGCCAGCAGTCAGGACTCAACGAAGGAAAAACTGTTTTTT.

V usage is TRBV13 and J usage is TRBJ2-3; D is uncertain. Looked up from germline, CDR1 is PRHDT and CDR2 is FYEKMQ (reference sequence). V lost 4 bases and J lost 3, with 8 bases in between. This CDR3 has 13 residues. CDR3 loop: CASSSRTTDTQYF. The CDR3 coding sequence is TGTGCCAGCAGCTCCCGGACGACAGATACGCAGTATTTT.